The 27 T cell receptor beta chains presented below share a single source sample, sequenced in a study of T cell changes during pregnancy in multiple sclerosis. Only in-frame clones appear in the TCRdb table, and some are missing; sequencing was by immunoSEQ multiplex PCR. The table lists some 80,000 clones, more than 80% of them singletons. The input for sequencing was peripheral blood, taken in the first trimester of pregnancy. The receptors were sampled from a female donor in good health, enrolled as a control in a pregnancy study.

In nucleotides, the CDR3 is TGTGCCAGCAGTGTGGAGGACTATAATTCACCCCTCCACTTT. Translating it yields CASSVEDYNSPLHF. The chain recombines TRBV2 with TRBJ1-6; D gene ambiguous. This CDR3 is built from 14 residues. The germline CDR1 and CDR2 sequences are SNHLY and FYNNEI. The V end was cut by 4 bases, the J end by 3 bases, with 7 bases between.

The V gene is TRBV7-9, the J gene TRBJ1-6; D remains ambiguous. The V and J ends lost 2 bases and 7 bases respectively, with 3 bases between them. The V gene's germline CDR1 is SEHNR and CDR2 FQNEAQ (reference sequence). CDR3 length: 12 residues. The CDR3 protein is CASSLQNSPLHF. In DNA, the CDR3 is TGTGCCAGCAGCTTACAGAATTCACCCCTCCACTTT.

This clone was detected only a few times. This rearrangement joins TRBV5-4 to TRBJ1-5; 9 bases line up with TRBD1. The CDR3 loop spans 15 amino acids. The V and J ends lost 4 bases and 1 base, in that order; junction bases with no gene match: 3. Germline CDR1 SGHNT, CDR2 YYREEE (reference sequence). CDR3 loop: CASSPGQGSNQPQHF. The CDR3 region has the DNA TGTGCCAGCAGCCCGGGACAGGGCAGCAATCAGCCCCAGCATTTT.

The chain combines TRBV6-5 with TRBJ1-3; D is undetermined. The CDR3 is made up of 13 amino acids. The V and J ends lost 2 bases and 4 bases respectively, with 6 bases between them. CDR1 and CDR2 from the germline V gene are MNHEY and SVGAGI. In DNA form, the CDR3 reads TGTGCCAGCAGTTACACCAGAGGAAACACCATATATTTT. Translating gives CASSYTRGNTIYF.

This clone was recorded a few times. The chain employs TRBV6-5 and TRBJ1-2; 7 bases are a match to TRBD1. Germline CDR1 is MNHEY and CDR2 is SVGAGI. The CDR3 has 14 amino acids. With 7 bases clipped from V and 4 bases from J, the junction kept 9 bases outside the gene matches. CDR3 coding DNA: TGTGCCAGCAAGAAGTCGGCAGGGGGCTATGGCTACACCTTC. Amino acids: CASKKSAGGYGYTF.

The V gene is TRBV19, the J gene TRBJ2-1; 10 bases are a match to TRBD2. V trimming: 3 bases; J trimming: 4 bases; junction bases outside the gene matches: 9. CDR1 is LNHDA, CDR2 SQIVND, per germline (reference sequence). CDR3 length: 17 amino acids. The CDR3 reads CASSIAASGGDYNEQFF. The DNA of the CDR3 is TGTGCCAGTAGTATTGCGGCTAGCGGGGGCGATTACAATGAGCAGTTCTTC.

The table lists this clone with a count of one. The CDR3 sequence: CASSESKGGRGDTGELFF. In nucleotides, the CDR3 is TGCGCCAGCAGTGAGTCGAAGGGAGGCAGGGGGGACACCGGGGAGCTGTTTTTT. V gene TRBV10-1 combines with J gene TRBJ2-2; D may be TRBD1 (7 bases). The length of the CDR3 is 18 residues. Trimming took off 0 bases at V and 3 bases at J, with 17 bases between the two ends. CDR1 is WNHNN, CDR2 SYGVQD, per germline (reference sequence).

V is TRBV30 and J is TRBJ1-3; TRBD1 aligns across 7 bases. Unmatched junction bases numbered 3, after V lost 1 base and J lost 0 bases. The CDR3 loop spans 15 amino acids. Germline assignment: CDR1 GTSNPN and CDR2 SVGIG (reference sequence). The CDR3 DNA is TGTGCCTGGAGTGCCGGGACAGTCTCTGGAAACACCATATATTTT. Protein: CAWSAGTVSGNTIYF.

V is TRBV6-1 and J is TRBJ2-2; 8 bases align to TRBD1. Germline V gene data show CDR1 as MNHNS and CDR2 as SASEGT. The CDR3 is 15 residues long. Trimming at V came to 3 bases and at J to 4 bases, leaving 4 bases not matched to a gene. The CDR3 nucleotides are TGTGCCAGCAGTGACAGGGGGCTTAGCACCGGGGAGCTGTTTTTT. Protein product: CASSDRGLSTGELFF.

The genes are TRBV28 and TRBJ1-2; 9 nucleotides match TRBD1. This CDR3 has 15 amino acids. J gave up 6 bases and V 2 bases, and 7 bases lay outside the gene matches. Per germline, CDR1 MDHEN and CDR2 SYDVKM. As DNA, the CDR3 is TGTGCCAGCAGTTTACCGGGACAGGGCCGAAATGGCTACACCTTC. Translating it yields CASSLPGQGRNGYTF.

The chain is built from TRBV11-3 and TRBJ2-2, with 11 bases identical to TRBD2. Germline V gene lookup returns CDR1 SGHNT and CDR2 YENEEA. The CDR3 has 17 residues. V lost 5 bases, J lost 4 bases, and 9 bases stayed unmatched. CDR3 sequence reads: CASSHIAGGDPTGELFF. The CDR3 DNA is TGTGCCAGCAGCCACATAGCGGGAGGGGACCCCACCGGGGAGCTGTTTTTT.

The chain is built from TRBV19 and TRBJ1-1; 12 nucleotides align to TRBD1. Germline CDR1 and CDR2: LNHDA and SQIVND (reference sequence). V trimming: 10 bases; J trimming: 4 bases; junction bases outside the gene matches: 7. This CDR3 spans 14 amino acids. CDR3 amino acids: CATWDRGPGTEAFF. The CDR3 DNA is TGTGCCACCTGGGACAGGGGGCCAGGCACTGAAGCTTTCTTT.

Concerning this clone itself: This sample also contains other DNA sequences that code for the same CDR3. The J gene is TRBJ2-7, the V gene TRBV5-1; a weak D match, TRBD1 (5 bases). Germline V gene sequence: CDR1 SGHRS, CDR2 YFSETQ. The V end lost 2 bases, the J end lost 3 bases, and 9 bases lay between the germline ends. CDR3 length equals 13 residues. The CDR3 here is CASSFDRSYEQYF. The CDR3 region has the DNA TGCGCCAGCAGCTTCGACAGAAGCTACGAGCAGTACTTC.

The CDR3 protein is CASSLAGGDSGNTIYF. The CDR3 DNA follows: TGCGCCAGCAGCTTGGCCGGGGGGGACTCTGGAAACACCATATATTTT. The J gene is TRBJ1-3, the V gene TRBV5-1, with D maybe TRBD1 (5 bases). Germline V gene lookup returns CDR1 SGHRS and CDR2 YFSETQ. This CDR3 contains 16 residues. The ends were cut back, 0 bases at V and 0 bases at J, with 10 bases in the middle.

In DNA form, the CDR3 reads TGCGCCAGCAGAGAAACAGGGAACCTTGAAGCTTTCTTT. This gives the protein CASRETGNLEAFF. V and J are TRBV10-2 and TRBJ1-1; possibly TRBD1 for D (6 bases). Trimming took 6 bases from V and 7 from J, leaving 15 bases between them. The CDR3 spans 13 residues. The V gene's germline CDR1 is WSHSY and CDR2 SAAADI.

The chain employs TRBV7-2 and TRBJ1-4, with 8 nucleotides matching TRBD1. The CDR3 contains 18 residues. After removal of 5 bases from V and 2 bases from J, the junction contained 13 bases not matched to a gene. From germline, CDR1 is SGHTA and CDR2 FQGNSA. CDR3 in amino acids: CASSRNGGQGMTNEKLFF. The CDR3 bases are TGTGCCAGCAGCAGAAACGGCGGACAGGGTATGACTAATGAAAAACTGTTTTTT.

The CDR3 DNA sequence: TGTGCCAGCAGTTCGACTTCTGGGGCCAACGTCCTGACTTTC. Its translation: CASSSTSGANVLTF. The gene calls are TRBV28 and TRBJ2-6; D unresolved. The CDR3 length is 14 residues. The V gene's germline CDR1 is MDHEN and CDR2 SYDVKM. The V end lost 4 bases, the J end lost 1 base, and 5 bases lay between the germline ends. Full variable domain (missing parts from reference TRBV28 and TRBJ2-6): DVKVTQSSRYLVKRTGEKVFLECVQDMDHENMFWYRQDPGLGLRLIYFSYDVKMKEKGDIPEGYSVSREKKERFSLILESASTNQTSMYLCASSSTSGANVLTFGAGSRLTVL.

The rearrangement links TRBV29-1 to TRBJ1-4; 7 bases align to TRBD1. Trimming removed 3 bases from V and 6 bases from J; junction bases left unmatched: 13. Germline assignment: CDR1 SQVTM and CDR2 ANQGSEA. This CDR3 spans 16 amino acids. CDR3: CSVETGRGSLHEKLFF. The DNA for the CDR3 is TGCAGCGTTGAGACGGGCAGGGGGTCGCTTCATGAAAAACTGTTTTTT.

V usage is TRBV14 and J usage is TRBJ1-1; tentative D call: TRBD1 (6 bases). The germline gives CDR1 SGHDN, CDR2 FVKESK. The CDR3 covers 13 residues. The CDR3 here is CDEGGGSNTEAFF. In nucleotides, the CDR3 is TGTGATGAAGGGGGAGGGTCGAACACTGAAGCTTTCTTT.

V is TRBV18 and J is TRBJ2-1, with TRBD2 as a possible D gene (5 bases). The CDR3 has 14 amino acids. CDR1 and CDR2 from the germline V gene are KGHSH and LQKENI. V gave up 3 bases and J gave up 4 bases, with 10 bases separating them. The CDR3 here is CASSPRDQYNEQFF. CDR3 nucleotide sequence: TGTGCCAGCTCACCTCGGGATCAGTACAATGAGCAGTTCTTC.

The rearrangement uses TRBV7-2 and TRBJ1-4; TRBD1 aligns across 10 bases. Germline assignment: CDR1 SGHTA and CDR2 FQGNSA. CDR3 length equals 17 residues. V lost 5 bases to trimming and J lost 3 bases; unmatched junction nucleotides: 9. The CDR3 protein is CASSPRQGAGSNEKLFF. CDR3 in DNA: TGTGCCAGCAGCCCCCGACAGGGGGCAGGCTCTAATGAAAAACTGTTTTTT.

The chain couples TRBV7-9 to TRBJ2-7, with D perhaps matching TRBD2 (5 bases). The V and J ends lost 6 bases and 6 bases respectively, with 18 bases between them. The germline gives CDR1 SEHNR, CDR2 FQNEAQ (reference sequence). The CDR3 totals 14 residues. CDR3 sequence reads: CASSSRPFGGEQYF. The CDR3 DNA reads as TGTGCCAGCAGTTCTCGACCCTTTGGAGGCGAGCAGTACTTC. The complete variable domain, with remaining parts taken from reference TRBV7-9 and TRBJ2-7, reads DTGVSQNPRHKITKRGQNVTFRCDPISEHNRLYWYRQTLGQGPEFLTYFQNEAQLEKSRLLSDRFSAERPKGSFSTLEIQRTEQGDSAMYLCASSSRPFGGEQYFGPGTRLTVT.

The rearrangement uses TRBV19 and TRBJ1-5; tentative D call: TRBD1 (5 bases). Trimming stripped 7 bases from V and 7 bases from J, with 26 bases between. The CDR3 contains 17 residues. Germline CDR1 is LNHDA and CDR2 is SQIVND (reference sequence). The CDR3, as DNA: TGTGCCAGTAATGGGGGGAGGAGGGGAAAAAGTGGACAGCCCCAGCATTTT. Its translation is CASNGGRRGKSGQPQHF.

The rearrangement links TRBV27 to TRBJ1-2; 7 nucleotides align to TRBD1. The CDR3 is made up of 15 amino acids. Germline-derived CDR1 and CDR2 are MNHEY and SMNVEV (reference sequence). The ends lost 5 bases at V and 4 bases at J; junction bases unmatched: 10. The CDR3 spells CASSGNRGPFYGYTF. CDR3 sequence (DNA): TGTGCCAGCAGTGGAAACAGGGGACCATTCTATGGCTACACCTTC.

This chain's CDR3 is CASSLDRGFNQPQHF. The CDR3 coding sequence is TGTGCCAGCAGTTTAGACAGGGGGTTTAATCAGCCCCAGCATTTT. This chain uses TRBV27 with TRBJ1-5; 9 bases agree with TRBD1. Germline values: CDR1 MNHEY, CDR2 SMNVEV (reference sequence). CDR3 size: 15 residues. V trimming: 2 bases; J trimming: 4 bases; junction bases outside the gene matches: 3.

The V call is TRBV14, the J call TRBJ2-1, with 8 bases matching TRBD1. The V and J ends lost 0 bases and 6 bases, in that order; junction bases with no gene match: 7. Germline V gene data show CDR1 as SGHDN and CDR2 as FVKESK. This CDR3 spans 16 amino acids. The CDR3 protein is CASSQDMRTGRNEQFF. The DNA for the CDR3 is TGTGCCAGCAGCCAAGATATGCGGACAGGGCGCAATGAGCAGTTCTTC.

This chain connects TRBV5-6 to TRBJ1-5; unclear D gene. CDR3 size: 14 residues. Per the germline V gene, CDR1 is SGHDT and CDR2 is YYEEEE. The V gene lost 0 bases and the J gene lost 4 bases, with 8 bases spanning the gap. CDR3 sequence (DNA): TGTGCCAGCAGCTTGGGGAGCTTGAATCAGCCCCAGCATTTT. Its protein product is CASSLGSLNQPQHF.